A selection of T cell receptor beta chains follows, all from one sample in a study of blood T cell repertoires in COVID-19. Assay: immunoSEQ multiplex PCR; the TCRdb copy retains only in-frame clones and omits some. The sample records around 200,000 clones, 70% to 90% being singletons. Sequenced input: peripheral blood. The receptor set was obtained from a woman under 30 who had recovered from COVID-19. The CDR3 runs from the conserved cysteine through the conserved F or W. The D gene is left open where the match is weak. Rows give clone size only sometimes, using once, few, many, or a class for an expanded clone.

CDR3nt | CDR3aa | abundance | v_gene | d_gene | j_gene
TGTGCCTGGAGTAGGGGATATAGCAATCAGCCCCAGCATTTT | CAWSRGYSNQPQHF | once | TRBV30 | - | TRBJ1-5
TGTGCCAGCAGCCTGGTAAACTCCGAGCAGTACTTC | CASSLVNSEQYF | - | TRBV5-6 | - | TRBJ2-7
TGTGCCAGCACCTGGACTCTGTCCCATGAGCAGTTCTTC | CASTWTLSHEQFF | - | TRBV7-9 | - | TRBJ2-1
TGTGCCTGGAGTACAGGGCAGCCCCAGCATTTT | CAWSTGQPQHF | - | TRBV30 | - | TRBJ1-5
TGCGCCAGCAGCTTGGTCACCGGGGAAAAACTGTTTTTT | CASSLVTGEKLFF | - | TRBV5-1 | - | TRBJ1-4
TGTGCCAGCACTCGGGACAGTTATGGCTACACCTTC | CASTRDSYGYTF | - | TRBV7-2 | TRBD1 | TRBJ1-2
TGTGCCAGCAGCCCGACTAGCGGGAGGGCCGAGACAGATACGCAGTATTTT | CASSPTSGRAETDTQYF | - | TRBV14 | TRBD2 | TRBJ2-3
TGTGCCAGCAGTTACGCGGGGGGGAGCTACGAGCAGTACTTC | CASSYAGGSYEQYF | - | TRBV6-2/TRBV6-3 | TRBD2 | TRBJ2-7
TGTGCCAGCAGTGAACCCATCCACAATGAGCAGTTCTTC | CASSEPIHNEQFF | - | TRBV25-1 | - | TRBJ2-1
TGCGCCAGCAGCCCCTGGACTAGCGGGGCGACAGATACGCAGTATTTT | CASSPWTSGATDTQYF | - | TRBV5-1 | TRBD2 | TRBJ2-3
TGTGCCAGCAGCCAAGAGGGGCAGTCCTCACCCCTCCACTTT | CASSQEGQSSPLHF | - | TRBV4-2 | - | TRBJ1-6
TGCGCCAGCAGCCCGCGGAGGCGGGAGTCGGGTTACGAGCAGTACTTC | CASSPRRRESGYEQYF | - | TRBV5-1 | TRBD2 | TRBJ2-7
TGCAGCGTTGAAGATGTGGGAGCTAATAACAATGAGCAGTTCTTC | CSVEDVGANNNEQFF | - | TRBV29-1 | - | TRBJ2-1
TGTGCCAGCAGCTTTTATGACAGGGCGAACACCGGGGAGCTGTTTTTT | CASSFYDRANTGELFF | - | TRBV5-6 | TRBD1 | TRBJ2-2
TGTGCCAGCAGCCACCTCGCCGGGACAGGGACGGACGAGCAGTACTTC | CASSHLAGTGTDEQYF | - | TRBV4-2 | TRBD1 | TRBJ2-7
TGTGCCAGCAGCTTAGGGTGGGGACTAGCGGGAGTCGGTACAGATACGCAGTATTTT | CASSLGWGLAGVGTDTQYF | - | TRBV5-5 | TRBD2 | TRBJ2-3
TGTGCCAGCAGCCTTACTAGCGGGAGGGCCTTCGGGGAGACCCAGTACTTC | CASSLTSGRAFGETQYF | - | TRBV3-1/TRBV3-2 | TRBD2 | TRBJ2-5
TGTGCCAGCAGCTTAGTTTTTGGGACAACCGTTAACTATGGCTACACCTTC | CASSLVFGTTVNYGYTF | - | TRBV7-2 | - | TRBJ1-2
TGTGCCAGTAGTAAAGGACAGAACCTGCTTTACCACGATACATCCTACGAGCAGTACTTC | CASSKGQNLLYHDTSYEQYF | - | TRBV19 | - | TRBJ2-7
TGTGCCAGTATGCAGGGGGCTTTGAATTCACCCCTCCACTTT | CASMQGALNSPLHF | - | TRBV6-5 | TRBD1 | TRBJ1-6
TGTGCCAGCAGCTTAAGAGGGACTAGCGGGAGCAACACCGGGGAGCTGTTTTTT | CASSLRGTSGSNTGELFF | - | TRBV7-3 | TRBD2 | TRBJ2-2
TGTGCCAGCAGCTTAGCGGGGACAGTTCGGAACTATGGCTACACCTTC | CASSLAGTVRNYGYTF | - | TRBV7-2 | TRBD1 | TRBJ1-2
TGTGCCTGGAGTGTAACGGGACAGGGGGCGGGTGGCTACACCTTC | CAWSVTGQGAGGYTF | - | TRBV30 | TRBD1 | TRBJ1-2
TGTGCCTGCGACAGTTTGAACTATGGCTACACCTTC | CACDSLNYGYTF | - | TRBV30 | - | TRBJ1-2
TGTGCCACCAGTGACAGGGGGCGAACAGATACGCAGTATTTT | CATSDRGRTDTQYF | - | TRBV24-1 | TRBD1 | TRBJ2-3
TGTGCCATCAGGGACTTTCAGGGGATTAAGCCCCAGCATTTT | CAIRDFQGIKPQHF | few | TRBV10-3 | - | TRBJ1-5
TGTGCCAGCAGCTTATTAGGGGATTTCACTGAAGCTTTCTTT | CASSLLGDFTEAFF | once | TRBV7-2 | - | TRBJ1-1
TGTGCCAGCTCACCAGTCCCGGGACAGGGGGCGGTTGTAGAGACCCAGTACTTC | CASSPVPGQGAVVETQYF | - | TRBV18 | TRBD1 | TRBJ2-5
TGTGCCACCAGCAGACAAAGGGACAGGGGGGATGATCAGCCCCAGCATTTT | CATSRQRDRGDDQPQHF | - | TRBV15 | TRBD1 | TRBJ1-5
TGTGCCAGCAGCTTAGTAGGGGCTAGCGTCTTTGCCTACGAGCAGTACTTC | CASSLVGASVFAYEQYF | - | TRBV7-2 | - | TRBJ2-7
TGTGCCAGCAGCTTAGTTCCAGGTGGCTATGGCTACACCTTC | CASSLVPGGYGYTF | - | TRBV11-2 | - | TRBJ1-2
TGTGCCAGCACGTCCCCGGGACTAGCAAACTACGAGCAGTACTTC | CASTSPGLANYEQYF | - | TRBV7-6 | TRBD2 | TRBJ2-7
TGCAGCGCTGGACAGGGCTTTTCCTACGAGCAGTACTTC | CSAGQGFSYEQYF | - | TRBV29-1 | TRBD1 | TRBJ2-7
TGTGCCAGCAGCTACAATAGCGGGAGTGGCTACAATGAGCAGTTCTTC | CASSYNSGSGYNEQFF | - | TRBV7-3 | TRBD2 | TRBJ2-1
TGTGCCAGCTCACCGAAGGAGTCGGCTTTCTTT | CASSPKESAFF | - | TRBV18 | - | TRBJ1-1
TGTGCCAGCAGCTTAGCTGTTCTAGCGGGATCCCCTCTCGAGCAGTACTTC | CASSLAVLAGSPLEQYF | - | TRBV13 | TRBD2 | TRBJ2-7
TGTGCCAGCACCTGGGAGCTTCAGACCCCCTACAATGAGCAGTTCTTC | CASTWELQTPYNEQFF | - | TRBV7-9 | - | TRBJ2-1
TGTGCCAGCAGCTTAGGACAGGGACCATATGGCTACACCTTC | CASSLGQGPYGYTF | few | TRBV7-2 | TRBD1 | TRBJ1-2
TGTGCCAGTAGTATTAGGCAGCGGGAGATAGGCGAGCAGTACTTC | CASSIRQREIGEQYF | few | TRBV19 | TRBD2 | TRBJ2-7
TGTGCCAGCAGTTCCCTTAGCCCCTACGAGCAGTACTTC | CASSSLSPYEQYF | - | TRBV6-2/TRBV6-3 | - | TRBJ2-7
TGTGCCAGCAGCTTAGGCGGAGGGCAGGGAGGCACAGATACGCAGTATTTT | CASSLGGGQGGTDTQYF | few | TRBV11-3 | - | TRBJ2-3
TGTGCCAGCAGTATCTCCGGGGATACGCAGTATTTT | CASSISGDTQYF | - | TRBV12-3/TRBV12-4 | - | TRBJ2-3